The 5 T cell receptor beta chains given below trace back to one sample, sequenced in a study of shared clonotypes between healthy human individuals. Using immunoSEQ multiplex PCR, the repertoire was profiled, and TCRdb retains in-frame clones only, with some absent. The data show 300,000 to 350,000 clones, roughly 70% seen once. The sample taken for sequencing was memory CD4+ T cells sorted from blood. The subset denotes: CD45RA-negative fraction. The receptors stem from a man aged 25 to 40 in good health.

V and J are TRBV30 and TRBJ1-2; D possibly corresponds to TRBD1 (6 bases). Trimming removed 2 bases at V and 2 bases at J, with 15 bases between. Per the germline V gene, CDR1 is GTSNPN and CDR2 is SVGIG (reference sequence). This CDR3 comprises 15 residues. As DNA, the CDR3 is TGTGCCTGGAGTCCCTGGGGGGGGCAAAACTATGGCTACACCTTC. Amino acid sequence: CAWSPWGGQNYGYTF.

V and J are TRBV7-3 and TRBJ1-4, with TRBD1 as a possible D gene (5 bases). The CDR3 extends over 15 amino acids. The V end was cut by 5 bases, the J end by 2 bases, with 12 bases between. Per germline, CDR1 SGHTA and CDR2 FQGTGA. CDR3 in DNA: TGTGCCAGCAGCAGACGGGACGGTACTAATGAAAAACTGTTTTTT. Amino acid sequence: CASSRRDGTNEKLFF.

The chain links TRBV10-1 to TRBJ2-7, with a tentative D call TRBD2 (6 bases). The CDR3 length is 15 residues. V was cut by 5 bases and J by 2 bases, with 16 bases left in between. CDR1 is WNHNN, CDR2 SYGVQD, per germline (reference sequence). CDR3 sequence reads: CASSPGIGGPYEQYF. The CDR3 bases are TGCGCCAGCAGTCCCGGGATCGGGGGACCCTACGAGCAGTACTTC.

The genes are TRBV5-1 and TRBJ2-7; 10 bases agree with TRBD1. The CDR3 loop spans 16 amino acids. The V gene's germline CDR1 is SGHRS and CDR2 YFSETQ. V gave up 5 bases and J gave up 0 bases; unmatched junction bases: 8. CDR3 coding DNA: TGCGCCAGCAGGTTATCTGGGACAGGGGCCTCCTACGAGCAGTACTTC. Translation: CASRLSGTGASYEQYF.

CDR3 residues: CASSSPSLTSYEQYF. The CDR3 nucleotides are TGTGCCAGCAGTTCCCCCTCGCTTACGAGCTACGAGCAGTACTTC. The chain employs TRBV6-6 and TRBJ2-7; D is ambiguous. Trimming took 4 bases from V and 3 from J, leaving 16 bases between them. Germline V gives CDR1 MNHNY, CDR2 SVGAGI (reference sequence). The CDR3 covers 15 residues.